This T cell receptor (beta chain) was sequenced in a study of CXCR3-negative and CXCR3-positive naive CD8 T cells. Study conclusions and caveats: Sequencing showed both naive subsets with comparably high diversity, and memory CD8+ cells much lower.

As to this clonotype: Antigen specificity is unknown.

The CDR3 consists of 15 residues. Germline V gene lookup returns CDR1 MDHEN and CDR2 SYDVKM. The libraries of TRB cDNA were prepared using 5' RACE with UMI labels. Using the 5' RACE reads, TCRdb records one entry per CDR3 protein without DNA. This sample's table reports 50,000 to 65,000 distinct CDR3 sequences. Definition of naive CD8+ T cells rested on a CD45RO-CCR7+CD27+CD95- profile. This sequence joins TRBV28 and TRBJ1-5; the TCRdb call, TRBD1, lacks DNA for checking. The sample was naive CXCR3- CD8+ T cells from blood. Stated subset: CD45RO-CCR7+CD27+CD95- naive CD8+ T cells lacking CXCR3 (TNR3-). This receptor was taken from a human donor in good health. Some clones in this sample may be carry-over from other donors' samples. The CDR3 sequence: CASRIQGWVNQPQHF.